This T cell receptor (beta chain) was identified in a study of molecular identifiers for immune sequencing clone quantification listed by TCRdb under 2018. Regarding the study in general: For a replicate experiment, the RNA from either approximately 20,000 or 100,000 naive CD8 T cells was divided into five aliquots, and four of those aliquots went on to sequencing. This methods study benchmarked molecular-identifier clustering-based TCR repertoire sequencing (MIDCIRS) and TCR RNA copy counting, using CD8 T cells to do so.

Overall study outcomes, separate from this receptor: Highly expanded clone sizes could be underestimated if identical TCR molecules share a barcode. Modeling estimated about three recovered TCR RNA copies per cell, compared with about 10 by digital PCR, which implies about 32% capture efficiency. Without barcode sub-clustering, chimeric consensus sequences inflated TCR diversity; chimeras reached as high as 47%. Spiked-in Jurkat TCR RNA equal to a single cell's worth was reported to be detectable even within 1,200,000 naive CD8 T cells. Naive libraries contained spiked-in Jurkat TCR RNA (approximately 10 copies' worth), which is not part of the donor repertoire. In CMV-specific effector cells, over 99% of molecules were held by clones above 20 RNA copies, whereas under 1% of molecules were held by such clones in naive cells.

The library was generated by PCR. The run used an Illumina HiSeq 4000. Bulk TCR libraries were made following a previously described method, with the TCR primers given in Table S5. Purification of total RNA was performed with the Qiagen AllPrep DNA/RNA kit. Before analysis, reads from multiple sequencing runs of the same library were pooled. The original pipeline was this. Reads were retained only if their TCR constant sequence matched exactly, and those retained reads were trimmed to 150 nt and grouped according to their 12-nt molecular barcodes. Reads in each barcode group were sub-clustered using a 15% Levenshtein threshold, and a quality-weighted consensus sequence was built for each RNA molecule. Non-functional sequences were removed, as were lower-count sequences one edit away from another. On the basis of fitting two negative binomial distributions, barcode sub-clusters with fewer than 20% of the maximum read count were discarded. TCRdb itself trimmed the public reads at Q25 with fastp, ran MiXCR and retained productive beta chains. Merged by CDR3 protein, the rows form single entries marked with the most common genes and DNA. These V and J calls rely on TCRdb rather than the paper's analysis. The sample table lists under 650,000 distinct CDR3 sequences, roughly 21% of them with a count of one. The ten largest make up roughly 0.85% of the sample.

Libraries of naive CD8 T cells were built from anywhere between roughly 17,000 and 1,000,000 sorted cells, with 10%, 30% or 50% of the purified RNA used. On a BD FACSAria II, naive CD8 T cells were FACS-sorted as CD8+CD4-CCR7+CD45RA+ and collected into RLT Plus buffer. To test detection sensitivity, Jurkat RNA equal to around nine TCR copies was added to samples of roughly 18,000-1,000,000 naive CD8 T cells. CD8 T cells were enriched with RosetteSep CD8+ T Cell Enrichment Cocktail and Ficoll-Paque, followed by ACK red cell lysis. Spanning cysteine to phenylalanine, the CDR3 consists of 14 amino acids. Left in the record is the CDR3 DNA by itself, 42 bases read in frame from the first base. V lost 6 bases and J lost 4 bases, and the count of bases not matched to a germline gene is 7. This clonotype has at least ten counts. The antigen it recognizes is unknown. No much larger clone exists at a distance of one base, and base qualities are not known.

This chain is built from TRBV12-3 or TRBV12-4 and TRBJ2-3; TRBD2 agrees with 7 junctional bases. The specimen sequenced was naive CD8+ T cells from blood, with Jurkat cell RNA spiked in. The cell subset or site tag for this specimen amounts to: FACS-sorted CD8+CD4-CCR7+CD45RA+ naive T cells. The TCR originated in a human donor in good health. Some libraries in this study had Jurkat cell RNA spiked in. The DNA reads TGTGCCAGCAGCCTACTAGCGAGCTCAGATACGCAGTATTTT. This is translated as CASSLLASSDTQYF.